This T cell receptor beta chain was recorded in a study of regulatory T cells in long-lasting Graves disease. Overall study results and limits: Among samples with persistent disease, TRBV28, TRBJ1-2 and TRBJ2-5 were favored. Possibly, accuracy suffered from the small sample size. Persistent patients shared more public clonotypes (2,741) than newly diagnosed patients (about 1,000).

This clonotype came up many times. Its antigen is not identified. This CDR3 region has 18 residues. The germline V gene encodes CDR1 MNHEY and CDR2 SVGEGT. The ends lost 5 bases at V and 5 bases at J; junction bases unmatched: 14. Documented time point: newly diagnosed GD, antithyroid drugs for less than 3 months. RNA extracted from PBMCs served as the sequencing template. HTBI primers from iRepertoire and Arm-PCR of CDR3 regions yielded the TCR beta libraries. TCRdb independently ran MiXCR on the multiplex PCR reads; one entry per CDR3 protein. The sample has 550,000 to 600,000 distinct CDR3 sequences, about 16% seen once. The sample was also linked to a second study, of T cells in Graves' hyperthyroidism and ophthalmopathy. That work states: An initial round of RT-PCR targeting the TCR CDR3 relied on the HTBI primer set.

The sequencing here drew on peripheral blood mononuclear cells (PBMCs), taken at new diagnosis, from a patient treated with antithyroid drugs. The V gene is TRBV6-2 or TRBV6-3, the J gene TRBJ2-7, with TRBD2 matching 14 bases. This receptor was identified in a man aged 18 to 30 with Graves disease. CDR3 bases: TGTGCCAGCAGTGAAAGGGGGACTAGCGGGAGAGGATTCGACGAGCAGTACTTC. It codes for CASSERGTSGRGFDEQYF.